Each of the 23 T cell receptor beta chains below was sequenced from the same sample in a study of metastatic and nonmetastatic thyroid tumors. TCRdb re-clonotyped the PCR reads via MiXCR. The table includes some 45,000 clones, 16% detected once. Every patient was untreated before thyroid surgery. The source material was blood. All receptors come from a female donor with papillary thyroid cancer or a benign thyroid nodule (not recorded which). Some clones in this sample may be carry-over from other donors' samples.

At least ten counts were recorded for this clone. This chain uses TRBV27 with TRBJ2-5; the D gene is possibly TRBD2 (6 bases). Germline V CDR1 and CDR2: MNHEY, SMNVEV (reference sequence). The CDR3 is 14 amino acids. With 8 bases removed from V and 5 bases from J, the gap between germline ends came to 18 bases. CDR3 in DNA: TGTGCCAGCCGGAGGCTCTCCCGGGGGGAGACCCAGTACTTC. Protein sequence: CASRRLSRGETQYF.

This chain connects TRBV5-1 to TRBJ2-6; a possible D gene is TRBD2 (6 bases). Germline lookup yields CDR1 SGHRS and CDR2 YFSETQ. V dropped 4 bases and J dropped 0 bases, with 11 bases sitting between them. There are 16 residues in the CDR3. In nucleotides, the CDR3 is TGCGCCAGCAGCGGGGGGAGATTCTCTGGGGCCAACGTCCTGACTTTC. As protein: CASSGGRFSGANVLTF.

The chain combines TRBV7-9 with TRBJ2-5, with a possible D match to TRBD2 (5 bases). V lost 1 base and J 6 bases, leaving 18 bases between the germline ends. Germline loops: CDR1 SEHNR, CDR2 FQNEAQ (reference sequence). The CDR3 consists of 16 residues. The CDR3 here is CASSLGSRDGHQTQYF. In DNA, the CDR3 is TGTGCCAGCAGCTTAGGTAGTCGGGATGGCCACCAGACCCAGTACTTC. Variable domain in full (rest from reference TRBV7-9 and TRBJ2-5): DTGVSQNPRHKITKRGQNVTFRCDPISEHNRLYWYRQTLGQGPEFLTYFQNEAQLEKSRLLSDRFSAERPKGSFSTLEIQRTEQGDSAMYLCASSLGSRDGHQTQYFGPGTRLLVL.

This clone was seen a handful of times. The chain links TRBV6-1 to TRBJ2-7; D could derive from TRBD1 or TRBD2 (5 bases each). Between the trimmed V and J ends, which lost 2 bases and 3 bases, there was a span of 11 bases. Germline V gene data show CDR1 as MNHNS and CDR2 as SASEGT. The CDR3 spans 14 residues. The CDR3 loop reads CASSERGGIYEQYF. The CDR3 DNA reads TGTGCCAGCAGTGAACGGGGCGGCATCTACGAGCAGTACTTC.

This clone has only a few counts. V and J are TRBV15 and TRBJ2-1; D is unresolved. Germline V gene data show CDR1 as LNHNV and CDR2 as YYDKDF (reference sequence). There are 12 residues in the CDR3. V was clipped by 0 bases and J by 7 bases, with 4 bases between them. The CDR3 sequence: CATSRDVNEQFF. For the CDR3, the DNA is TGTGCCACCAGCAGAGATGTGAATGAGCAGTTCTTC.

In its sample, this clone was seen a few times. The same CDR3 also results from other DNA sequences found in this sample. The chain combines TRBV28 with TRBJ2-1, with TRBD2 matching 7 bases. CDR3 length: 18 amino acids. V was clipped by 3 bases and J by 9 bases; unmatched bases: 20. Looked up from germline, CDR1 is MDHEN and CDR2 is SYDVKM. CDR3 DNA sequence: TGTGCCAGCAGTTTCCTTACGGGAGCTAGCGGTAGGGCCCTTGAGCAGTTCTTC. Translation: CASSFLTGASGRALEQFF.

As regards this clone: A read error may be the cause here, since a much bigger clone is one base away. Other DNA sequences in this sample translate to the same CDR3. This chain links TRBV9 with TRBJ2-3; no definite D call. The germline V and J ends were trimmed by 5 bases and 0 bases, with 7 bases remaining between them. CDR3 length equals 13 residues. Germline CDR1 is SGDLS and CDR2 is YYNGEE. In DNA form, the CDR3 reads TGTGCCAGCAGTGTATGGAGCACAGATACGCAGTATTTT. It codes for CASSVWSTDTQYF.

The V and J genes are TRBV6-5 and TRBJ1-6; 8 bases fit TRBD1. This CDR3 has 16 amino acids. V lost 2 bases, J lost 12 bases, and 12 bases stayed unmatched. CDR1 and CDR2 from the germline V gene are MNHEY and SVGAGI. The CDR3 spells CASSYTGQGGVRPLHF. The DNA for the CDR3 is TGTGCCAGCAGTTACACCGGACAGGGCGGTGTGCGACCCCTCCACTTT.

CDR3 sequence: CASSLAAGVAYEQYF. Here the CDR3 DNA reads TGTGCCAGCAGCTTAGCAGCCGGCGTCGCCTACGAGCAGTACTTC. The chain uses TRBV11-2 and TRBJ2-7; D call uncertain. The CDR3 spans 15 residues. Trimming cost V 1 base and J 2 bases, with 12 bases left between them. Germline V gene lookup returns CDR1 SGHAT and CDR2 FQNNGV.

This clone has a count of ten or more. J is TRBJ1-2 and V is TRBV11-1; weak D call: TRBD1 (6 bases). V was cut by 7 bases and J by 6 bases, with 24 bases left in between. This CDR3 has 16 residues. The V gene's germline CDR1 is SGHAT and CDR2 FQDESV (reference sequence). This CDR3 reads CASTSSAVYNRDGYTF. In nucleotides, the CDR3 is TGTGCCAGCACCTCTTCTGCCGTCTACAACAGGGATGGCTACACCTTC.

In its sample, this clone ranks as medium-sized. V usage is TRBV28 and J usage is TRBJ2-1; D is possibly TRBD2 (7 bases). The CDR3 spans 14 residues. CDR1 is MDHEN and CDR2 is SYDVKM in the germline V gene. With 8 bases removed from V and 8 bases from J, the gap between germline ends came to 19 bases. The CDR3 region has the DNA TGTGCCAGCGCCTTTCGGGGGGACATCCATGAGCAGTTCTTC. Amino acids: CASAFRGDIHEQFF.

The CDR3 region is CASSSGQPETIVRFF. The CDR3 DNA sequence: TGTGCCAGCAGCTCGGGACAGCCCGAGACAATTGTGCGGTTCTTC. The chain links TRBV7-3 to TRBJ2-1, with 7 bases lining up with TRBD1. The CDR3 totals 15 residues. Germline V gene data show CDR1 as SGHTA and CDR2 as FQGTGA. V trimming: 4 bases; J trimming: 15 bases; junction bases outside the gene matches: 18.

This clone was counted at least ten times. The V call is TRBV3-1, the J call TRBJ1-3; 7 bases map to TRBD1. J was trimmed by 4 bases and V by 4 bases; bases with no gene match: 4. Germline V gene sequence: CDR1 LGHDT, CDR2 YNNKEL (reference sequence). The CDR3 has 14 amino acids. This CDR3 reads CASSRQGAGNTIYF. The CDR3 DNA reads as TGTGCCAGCAGCCGACAGGGAGCAGGAAACACCATATATTTT.

This clone was observed at least ten times. This chain joins TRBV5-1 and TRBJ2-2; 8 nucleotides agree with TRBD1. V lost 4 bases to trimming and J lost 0 bases; unmatched junction nucleotides: 5. The CDR3 length is 16 residues. The germline gives CDR1 SGHRS, CDR2 YFSETQ. For the CDR3, the DNA is TGCGCCAGCAGCCTGATGGGACAGGCGAACACCGGGGAGCTGTTTTTT. It yields the protein CASSLMGQANTGELFF. The complete variable domain, with remaining parts taken from reference TRBV5-1 and TRBJ2-2, reads KAGVTQTPRYLIKTRGQQVTLSCSPISGHRSVSWYQQTPGQGLQFLFEYFSETQRNKGNFPGRFSGRQFSNSRSEMNVSTLELGDSALYLCASSLMGQANTGELFFGEGSRLTVL.

This clone occurred many times. The chain links TRBV2 to TRBJ2-5; D may be TRBD1 (6 bases). Trimming left V 9 bases short and J 0 bases short, with 8 bases between. The CDR3 has 12 amino acids. Germline V gene lookup returns CDR1 SNHLY and CDR2 FYNNEI. The CDR3, as DNA: TGTGCCAGGGACAGCTACCAAGAGACCCAGTACTTC. This gives the protein CARDSYQETQYF.

This clone is labeled medium-sized. The chain combines TRBV28 with TRBJ2-3, with TRBD2 identical over 7 bases. The CDR3 spans 18 residues. The germline V gene encodes CDR1 MDHEN and CDR2 SYDVKM. The J segment lost 8 bases and the V segment lost 6 bases, leaving 23 bases of the junction unmatched. The CDR3 here is CASSPYRAGAPTEGTQYF. DNA for the CDR3: TGTGCCAGCAGCCCATATCGGGCGGGAGCACCTACGGAGGGTACGCAGTATTTT.

This clone has at least ten counts. The V and J genes are TRBV2 and TRBJ2-3, with D perhaps matching TRBD1 (6 bases). Per the germline V gene, CDR1 is SNHLY and CDR2 is FYNNEI. The germline V and J ends were trimmed by 5 bases and 5 bases, with 8 bases remaining between them. This CDR3 comprises 12 residues. CDR3 amino acids: CASSTGLDTQYF. CDR3 DNA sequence: TGTGCCAGCAGTACAGGGTTAGATACGCAGTATTTT.

The chain has TRBV20-1 and TRBJ1-5; 7 bases are a match to TRBD1. With V trimmed by 6 bases and J by 3 bases, 5 bases remained unmatched. Germline V lookup: CDR1 DFQATT, CDR2 SNEGSKA (reference sequence). The CDR3 runs to 13 residues. The CDR3 protein is CSAPTGPNQPQHF. The CDR3, as DNA: TGCAGTGCGCCGACAGGGCCCAATCAGCCCCAGCATTTT.

This clone was picked up a small number of times. V and J are TRBV9 and TRBJ2-1; unclear D gene. V gave up 4 bases and J gave up 0 bases, with 11 bases separating them. The germline V gene encodes CDR1 SGDLS and CDR2 YYNGEE. The CDR3 has 15 amino acids. CDR3 residues: CASSTSAFSYNEQFF. The CDR3, as DNA: TGTGCCAGCAGCACAAGCGCCTTCTCCTACAATGAGCAGTTCTTC. Looking up the rest from reference TRBV9 and TRBJ2-1 gives the full variable domain: DSGVTQTPKHLITATGQRVTLRCSPRSGDLSVYWYQQSLDQGLQFLIQYYNGEERAKGNILERFSAQQFPDLHSELNLSSLELGDSALYFCASSTSAFSYNEQFFGPGTRLTVL.

This clone was counted ten times or more. This rearrangement joins TRBV14 to TRBJ1-1, with D perhaps TRBD1 (6 bases). The germline CDR1 and CDR2 sequences are SGHDN and FVKESK. The CDR3 is 16 residues long. The ends were cut back, 0 bases at V and 1 base at J, with 12 bases in the middle. The CDR3 reads CASSQDWGTPNTEAFF. CDR3 sequence (DNA): TGTGCCAGCAGCCAAGATTGGGGGACACCGAACACTGAAGCTTTCTTT.

The table lists this clone with many counts. One end of the junction fails to match germline, which may point to a read error. The sample contains more than one DNA sequence encoding this CDR3. The rearrangement joins TRBV29-1 to TRBJ1-4; 9 bases agree with TRBD1. Per the germline V gene, CDR1 is SQVTM and CDR2 is ANQGSEA. The CDR3 runs 13 residues. The DNA for the CDR3 is TGCAGCGTTGAGGGACAGGGTAATGAGAAACTGTTTTTT. Translated: CSVEGQGNEKLFF.

The chain carries TRBV10-3 and TRBJ1-5; no firm D call. Germline assignment: CDR1 ENHRY and CDR2 SYGVKD. The CDR3 spans 13 residues. V shed 2 bases and J shed 10 bases, with 12 bases lying between them. This chain's CDR3 is CAISEGLGSPQHF. The DNA for the CDR3 is TGTGCCATCAGTGAGGGGCTGGGTTCCCCCCAGCATTTT.

In this sample, this clone turned up many times. The genes are TRBV20-1 and TRBJ2-1; maybe TRBD2 (5 bases). There are 15 residues in the CDR3. Trimming cost V 3 bases and J 5 bases, with 17 bases left between them. In germline, CDR1 is DFQATT, CDR2 SNEGSKA (reference sequence). The CDR3 DNA reads TGCAGTGCTAGGGGTCCTAGCACTGAAAACAATGAGCAGTTCTTC. Amino acids: CSARGPSTENNEQFF.